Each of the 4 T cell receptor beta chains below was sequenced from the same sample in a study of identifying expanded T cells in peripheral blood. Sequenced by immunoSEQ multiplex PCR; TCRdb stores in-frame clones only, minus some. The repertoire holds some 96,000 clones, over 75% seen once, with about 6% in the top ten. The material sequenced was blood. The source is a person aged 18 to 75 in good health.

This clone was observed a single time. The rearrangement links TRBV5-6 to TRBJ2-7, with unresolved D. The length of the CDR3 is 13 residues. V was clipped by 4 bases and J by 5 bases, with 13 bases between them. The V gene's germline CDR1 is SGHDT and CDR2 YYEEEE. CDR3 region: CASSPGWVHEQYF. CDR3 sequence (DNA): TGTGCCAGCAGCCCGGGCTGGGTCCACGAGCAGTACTTC.

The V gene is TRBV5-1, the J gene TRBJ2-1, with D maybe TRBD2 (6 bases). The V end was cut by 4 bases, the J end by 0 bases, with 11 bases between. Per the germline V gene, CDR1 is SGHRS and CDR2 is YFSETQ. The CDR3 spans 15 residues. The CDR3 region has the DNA TGCGCCAGCAGCATAGGAGGGAGCTCCTACAATGAGCAGTTCTTC. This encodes CASSIGGSSYNEQFF.

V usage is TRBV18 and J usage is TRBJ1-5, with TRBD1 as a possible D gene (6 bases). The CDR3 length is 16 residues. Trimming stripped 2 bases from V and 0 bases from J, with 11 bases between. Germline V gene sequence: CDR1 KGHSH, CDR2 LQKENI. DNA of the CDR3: TGTGCCAGCTCACCAACTACAGGGTTTAGCAATCAGCCCCAGCATTTT. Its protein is CASSPTTGFSNQPQHF.

The CDR3: CASSRDRGATEAFF. The CDR3 DNA reads as TGTGCCAGCAGCCGGGACAGGGGGGCAACTGAAGCTTTCTTT. The chain uses TRBV6-7 and TRBJ1-1; 11 nucleotides match TRBD1. TRBV6-7 is labeled an ORF, and its function is uncertain. The CDR3 is 14 residues long. The V and J ends lost 6 bases and 5 bases, in that order; junction bases with no gene match: 5.